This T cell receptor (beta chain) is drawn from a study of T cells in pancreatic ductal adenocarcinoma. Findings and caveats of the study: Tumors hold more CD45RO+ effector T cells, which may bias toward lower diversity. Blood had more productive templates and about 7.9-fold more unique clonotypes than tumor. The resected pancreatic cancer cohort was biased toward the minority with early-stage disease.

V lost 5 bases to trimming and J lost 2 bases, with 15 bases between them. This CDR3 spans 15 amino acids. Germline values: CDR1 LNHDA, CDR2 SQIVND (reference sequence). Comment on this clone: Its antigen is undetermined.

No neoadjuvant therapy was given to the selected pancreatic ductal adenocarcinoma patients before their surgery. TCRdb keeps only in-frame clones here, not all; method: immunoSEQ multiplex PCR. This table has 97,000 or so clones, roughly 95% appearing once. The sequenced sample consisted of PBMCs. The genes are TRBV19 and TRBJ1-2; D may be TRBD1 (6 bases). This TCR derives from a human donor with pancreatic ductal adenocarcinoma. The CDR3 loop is CASSLSRDTNYGYTF. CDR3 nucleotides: TGTGCCAGTAGTTTGTCCCGGGACACAAACTATGGCTACACCTTC.